These T cell receptor beta chains were read from a single sample in a study of glioma-infiltrating T cells. TCRdb re-called the multiplex PCR reads with MiXCR, one entry per CDR3 protein. The repertoire holds 150,000 to 200,000 distinct CDR3 sequences, roughly 45% seen once, with 5% to 5.5% in the top ten. The sample taken for sequencing was glioma tissue, nonneoplastic brain tissue, or PBMCs (not recorded which). All receptors derive from a human donor with low-grade glioma or glioblastoma, undergoing nonglioma brain surgery, or in good health (not recorded which). The CDR3 runs from the conserved cysteine through the conserved F or W. The order of the fields is J gene, V gene, CDR3 length, D gene, clone size, CDR3 protein, CDR3 DNA. The D gene is left open where the match is weak. Clone size, where shown, is once, few, many, or a class for clones that have expanded.

TRBJ1-1,TRBV19,14,TRBD1,.,CASLRQGVNTQAFF,TGTGCCAGTTTGAGACAGGGTGTTAACACTCAAGCTTTCTTT
TRBJ1-1,TRBV20-1,14,.,many,CSATDPGPIGEAFF,TGCAGTGCTACCGACCCGGGACCCATTGGTGAAGCTTTCTTT
TRBJ2-7,TRBV12-3/TRBV12-4,13,.,once,CASSQGKLDEQYF,TGTGCCAGCAGCCAGGGAAAACTCGACGAGCAGTACTTC
TRBJ2-1,TRBV7-9,15,.,.,CASSLPRGGYNEQFF,TGTGCCAGCAGCTTACCCCGGGGAGGATACAATGAGCAGTTCTTC
TRBJ1-5,TRBV12-3/TRBV12-4,17,.,once,CATSPSRGAGTPQPQHF,TGTGCCACCAGCCCGAGTAGAGGAGCAGGGACCCCTCAGCCCCAGCATTTT
TRBJ2-5,TRBV10-3,12,.,many,CAISATQETQYF,TGTGCCATCAGCGCGACCCAAGAGACCCAGTACTTC
TRBJ2-1,TRBV6-2/TRBV6-3,14,.,.,CASSYAGTPYEQFF,TGTGCCAGCAGTTACGCGGGGACACCCTACGAGCAGTTCTTC
TRBJ2-2,TRBV27,17,.,few,CASRRRASATFTGELFF,TGTGCCAGCAGGCGAAGGGCTAGCGCGACGTTCACCGGGGAGCTGTTTTTT
TRBJ1-3,TRBV28,18,.,.,CARSLSLGRIASGNTIYF,TGTGCCAGGAGTTTATCCCTAGGACGGATAGCCTCTGGAAACACCATATATTTT
TRBJ1-3,TRBV19,14,TRBD1,.,CASTGQASGNTIYF,TGTGCCAGTACCGGACAGGCCTCTGGAAACACCATATATTTT
TRBJ2-1,TRBV5-1,15,TRBD2,.,CASSGTSGINNEQFF,TGCGCCAGCAGCGGAACTAGCGGGATTAACAATGAGCAGTTCTTC
TRBJ2-5,TRBV4-2,14,TRBD1,few,CASSRDRAGETQYF,TGTGCCAGCAGCCGGGACAGGGCTGGAGAGACCCAGTACTTC
TRBJ2-7,TRBV7-2,14,TRBD2,many,CASSFSGSSYEQYF,TGTGCCAGCAGCTTTAGCGGGAGCTCCTACGAGCAGTACTTC
TRBJ2-7,TRBV27,12,.,.,CASRGEEKEQYF,TGTGCCAGCAGGGGGGAGGAGAAAGAGCAGTACTTC
TRBJ2-3,TRBV19,16,.,.,CASSMNSPGLTDTQYF,TGTGCCAGTAGTATGAATTCCCCGGGGCTCACAGATACGCAGTATTTT
TRBJ2-1,TRBV6-2/TRBV6-3,11,.,.,CASSERPIRLF,TGTGCCAGCAGCGAGAGGCCGATCCGGCTCTTC
TRBJ2-6,TRBV24-1,19,.,.,CATSDKAGAIRSGANVLTF,TGTGCCACCAGTGATAAGGCAGGGGCGATTAGGTCTGGGGCCAACGTCCTGACTTTC
TRBJ2-7,TRBV24-1,14,.,few,CATSDSDAVYEQYF,TGTGCCACCAGTGATTCCGACGCCGTGTACGAGCAGTACTTC
TRBJ2-7,TRBV12-2,14,.,once,CASSLEEAAVEQYF,TGTGCCAGCAGCTTAGAGGAGGCAGCTGTCGAGCAGTACTTC
TRBJ2-3,TRBV20-1,15,.,many,CSANPTGDSTDTQYF,TGCAGTGCTAACCCAACGGGCGACAGCACAGATACGCAGTATTTT
TRBJ1-4,TRBV3-1,11,.,.,CASRRGEKLVF,TGTGCCAGCAGAAGAGGTGAAAAACTGGTTTTT
TRBJ2-1,TRBV7-2,14,TRBD2,many,CASSLAGGPDEQFF,TGTGCCAGCAGCTTAGCGGGAGGGCCCGATGAGCAGTTCTTC
TRBJ2-1,TRBV28,16,.,.,CASSLNRDPGPYEQFF,TGTGCCAGCAGTTTAAACAGGGATCCGGGCCCCTATGAGCAGTTCTTC